This TCR beta chain was sequenced for a study of blood T cell repertoires in COVID-19. Looking at the study overall: In each case, the material was cDNA or gDNA derived from T cells, B-cell-depleted T cells, or PBMCs.

Sequenced by immunoSEQ multiplex PCR; TCRdb stores in-frame clones only, minus some. The sample lists roughly 250,000 clones, roughly 87% occurring once. The trim removed 7 bases at V and 4 bases at J, leaving 7 bases unmatched. CDR1 and CDR2 from the germline V gene are LNHDA and SQIVND (reference sequence). This CDR3 is 14 amino acids long. The sequence derives from a woman under 40 with acute COVID-19. The chain is built from TRBV19 and TRBJ2-1; 7 bases align to TRBD1. What was sequenced was PBMCs or T cells enriched from blood (not recorded which). The CDR3 DNA sequence: TGTGCCAGTATGGACAGGTTAGGTTACAATGAGCAGTTCTTC. The encoded protein is CASMDRLGYNEQFF. The entire variable domain, with the rest obtained from reference TRBV19 and TRBJ2-1, is as follows: DGGITQSPKYLFRKEGQNVTLSCEQNLNHDAMYWYRQDPGQGLRLIYYSQIVNDFQKGDIAEGYSVSREKKESFPLTVTSAQKNPTAFYLCASMDRLGYNEQFFGPGTRLTVL.